These 26 T cell receptor beta chains were all obtained from the same sample, sequenced in a study of T cell responses to AZD1222 COVID-19 vaccine. Sequencing was performed with immunoSEQ multiplex PCR; in TCRdb, only in-frame clones are kept and a portion is missing. The sample has more than 100,000 clones, over 70% seen once; the top ten hold 20% to 25%. The sequences come from peripheral blood, collected on day 0 of AZD1222 vaccination. These receptor sequences come from an adult in good health.

The chain employs TRBV6-5 and TRBJ1-3; the D is unclear. This CDR3 contains 12 residues. V lost 8 bases, J lost 0 bases, and 5 bases lay in between. Germline CDR1 is MNHEY and CDR2 is SVGAGI. The CDR3 spells CASSGSGNTIYF. CDR3 coding DNA: TGTGCCAGCTCTGGCTCTGGAAACACCATATATTTT.

The chain links TRBV3-1 (or the pseudogene TRBV3-2) to TRBJ1-2, with 7 bases identical to TRBD1. The CDR3 is 13 residues long. Germline V CDR1 and CDR2: LGHDT, YNNKEL (reference sequence). V dropped 0 bases and J dropped 8; count of bases not matched to a gene: 3. The DNA of the CDR3 is TGTGCCAGCAGCCAAGATTTGACAGGGGGCTACACCTTC. This translates into CASSQDLTGGYTF.

V and J are TRBV7-6 and TRBJ1-4, with D hard to call. V was shortened by 0 bases and J by 7 bases, with 6 bases between the two germline ends. The CDR3 runs to 13 residues. The germline gives CDR1 SGHVS, CDR2 FNYEAQ. The CDR3 is CASSLAATEKLFF. CDR3 DNA: TGTGCCAGCAGCTTAGCGGCCACTGAAAAACTGTTTTTT.

This sequence joins TRBV24-1 and TRBJ2-1, with 11 bases that match TRBD2. Germline assignment: CDR1 KGHDR and CDR2 SFDVKD. There are 15 residues in the CDR3. Unmatched junction bases numbered 7, after V lost 5 bases and J lost 8 bases. This CDR3 is CATSGTSGRVDEQFF. Written as DNA, the CDR3 is TGTGCCACCAGTGGTACTAGCGGGAGAGTCGATGAGCAGTTCTTC.

The chain recombines TRBV19 with TRBJ2-1; D is unclear. The CDR3 length is 13 residues. With 7 bases removed from V and 2 bases from J, the gap between germline ends came to 9 bases. Per germline, CDR1 LNHDA and CDR2 SQIVND (reference sequence). CDR3 nucleotide sequence: TGTGCCAGTAATCAGAACACCTACAATGAGCAGTTCTTC. Translating it yields CASNQNTYNEQFF.

The V gene is TRBV1, the J gene TRBJ2-1. TRBV1 is recorded as a pseudogene. The CDR3 loop spans 17 amino acids. The CDR3 bases are TGCACCAGCAGCCAAGATATCAGCTTGCTCTCCTACAATGAGCAGTTCTTC. It yields the protein CTSSQDISLLSYNEQFF.

This clone was seen a few times. This sequence joins TRBV11-2 and TRBJ1-6, with D perhaps matching TRBD1 (5 bases). The CDR3 extends over 14 amino acids. Germline values: CDR1 SGHAT, CDR2 FQNNGV. V was clipped by 0 bases and J by 9 bases, with 9 bases between them. The CDR3 nucleotides read TGTGCCAGCAGCTTAGATGGGGGGACTTCACCCCTCCACTTT. Encoded protein: CASSLDGGTSPLHF.

The gene calls are TRBV30 and TRBJ1-1; D unclear. This CDR3 is 11 amino acids long. Germline lookup yields CDR1 GTSNPN and CDR2 SVGIG (reference sequence). Trimming stripped 4 bases from V and 2 bases from J, with 5 bases between. The CDR3 DNA reads TGTGCCTGGAACGACAACACTGAAGCTTTCTTT. Translation: CAWNDNTEAFF.

This chain joins TRBV6-4 and TRBJ1-1; D call uncertain. The CDR3 is 15 amino acids. The germline V gene has CDR1 MRHNA and CDR2 SNTAGT. Trimming stripped 0 bases from V and 1 base from J, with 9 bases between. The CDR3 coding sequence is TGTGCCAGCAGTGACTCGAGCGCAGGGAACACTGAAGCTTTCTTT. Translating it yields CASSDSSAGNTEAFF.

The chain recombines TRBV18 with TRBJ2-3, with D hard to call. The germline V gene encodes CDR1 KGHSH and CDR2 LQKENI. Trimming shortened V by 2 bases and J by 0 bases, and 0 bases separated the two germline ends. This CDR3 contains 12 residues. In DNA form, the CDR3 reads TGTGCCAGCTCACCAAGCACAGATACGCAGTATTTT. Amino acids: CASSPSTDTQYF. Full variable domain (outside the CDR3, taken from reference TRBV18 and TRBJ2-3): NAGVMQNPRHLVRRRGQEARLRCSPMKGHSHVYWYRQLPEEGLKFMVYLQKENIIDESGMPKERFSAEFPKEGPSILRIQQVVRGDSAAYFCASSPSTDTQYFGPGTRLTVL.

CDR3 region: CASRATGGASSEQFF. Here the CDR3 DNA reads TGTGCCAGCAGAGCGACAGGGGGCGCGTCGTCGGAGCAGTTCTTC. The J gene is TRBJ2-1, the V gene TRBV9; TRBD1 matches 10 bases. The CDR3 runs to 15 residues. Germline assignment: CDR1 SGDLS and CDR2 YYNGEE. The V and J ends lost 5 bases and 10 bases, in that order; junction bases with no gene match: 12.

The chain combines TRBV5-1 with TRBJ2-1, with D unresolved. Germline V gene sequence: CDR1 SGHRS, CDR2 YFSETQ. The CDR3 has 15 amino acids. Deletions cut 6 bases from V and 2 bases from J, with 15 bases between. CDR3 residues: CASTSGGGPYNEQFF. For the CDR3, the DNA is TGCGCCAGCACGTCCGGCGGCGGCCCCTACAATGAGCAGTTCTTC.

This clone was counted a few times. J is TRBJ2-3 and V is TRBV5-1; 7 positions agree with TRBD2. Germline V CDR1 and CDR2: SGHRS, YFSETQ. With 4 bases clipped from V and 2 bases from J, the junction kept 7 bases outside the gene matches. The CDR3 contains 15 residues. The CDR3 nucleotides read TGCGCCAGCAGCCTGGGTGGGACTAACACAGATACGCAGTATTTT. Protein product: CASSLGGTNTDTQYF.

The V call is TRBV20-1, the J call TRBJ2-7; TRBD2 matches at 8 bases. The CDR3 runs 10 residues. CDR1 is DFQATT, CDR2 SNEGSKA, per germline (reference sequence). CDR3 nucleotides: TGCTCAGCGGGGGAAGGCGGGCAGTACTTC. As protein: CSAGEGGQYF.

The chain carries TRBV28 and TRBJ1-5; D unresolved. The germline V gene encodes CDR1 MDHEN and CDR2 SYDVKM. V lost 6 bases and J lost 0, with 15 bases in between. The CDR3 has 16 amino acids. CDR3 region: CASRVVSLHSNQPQHF. The CDR3 DNA follows: TGTGCCAGCAGAGTTGTCAGCCTTCATAGCAATCAGCCCCAGCATTTT.

This sequence joins TRBV27 and TRBJ2-1; 10 nucleotides agree with TRBD1. The CDR3 extends over 17 amino acids. Germline V lookup: CDR1 MNHEY, CDR2 SMNVEV (reference sequence). Trimming removed 0 bases from V and 5 bases from J; junction bases left unmatched: 7. The CDR3 protein is CASSLSRGQGFHNEQFF. CDR3 nucleotides: TGTGCCAGCAGTTTATCAAGGGGACAGGGGTTCCACAATGAGCAGTTCTTC.

In DNA, the CDR3 is TGTGCCAGCGTTGGGCTACGTTTAGGGGCTTTCTTT. Translation gives CASVGLRLGAFF. This chain links TRBV6-5 with TRBJ1-1; no firm D call. The CDR3 loop spans 12 amino acids. In germline, CDR1 is MNHEY, CDR2 SVGAGI. V was shortened by 8 bases and J by 11 bases, with 18 bases between the two germline ends.

The chain combines TRBV6-2 or TRBV6-3 with TRBJ2-5; D gene unclear. CDR3 length: 11 residues. Trimming removed 6 bases from V and 5 bases from J, with 7 bases in between. CDR1 is MNHEY, CDR2 SVGEGT, per germline. The CDR3 reads CASSLAETQYF. The CDR3 nucleotides read TGTGCCAGCAGCCTGGCGGAGACCCAGTACTTC.

This clone was observed a few times. As DNA, the CDR3 is TGTGCCAGCAGTTTACAGGTCTTCAACACTGAAGCTTTCTTT. Amino acid sequence: CASSLQVFNTEAFF. This chain links TRBV28 with TRBJ1-1, with no clear D. The CDR3 spans 14 residues. Per the germline V gene, CDR1 is MDHEN and CDR2 is SYDVKM. V gave up 2 bases and J gave up 2 bases, with 9 bases separating them.

The V and J genes are TRBV6-2 or TRBV6-3 and TRBJ2-3, with D uncertain. Germline assignment: CDR1 MNHEY and CDR2 SVGEGT. CDR3 length equals 12 residues. V was pared by 2 bases and J by 2 bases, with 2 bases between. CDR3 protein: CASSYPTDTQYF. CDR3 DNA: TGTGCCAGCAGTTACCCCACAGATACGCAGTATTTT.

Concerning this clone: A single base separates this from a much larger clone, so it may be a read error. The J gene is TRBJ2-7, the V gene TRBV11-2; D unresolved. Trimming took off 4 bases at V and 2 bases at J, with 3 bases between the two ends. Germline CDR1 SGHAT, CDR2 FQNNGV. The CDR3 loop spans 11 amino acids. CDR3 DNA sequence: TGTGCCAGCAGCTCAGCCTACGAGCAGTACTTC. Its translation: CASSSAYEQYF.

This clone was detected only a few times. This chain links TRBV30 with TRBJ2-5; D is unresolved. Trimming removed 0 bases from V and 0 bases from J, with 5 bases in between. CDR1 and CDR2 from the germline V gene are GTSNPN and SVGIG (reference sequence). The CDR3 length is 13 residues. Here the CDR3 reads CAWSVGYQETQYF. CDR3 nucleotide sequence: TGTGCCTGGAGTGTTGGCTACCAAGAGACCCAGTACTTC.

The CDR3 sequence: CASRVNSGNTIYF. Written as DNA, the CDR3 is TGTGCCAGCAGAGTGAACTCTGGAAACACCATATATTTT. The rearrangement uses TRBV6-5 and TRBJ1-3; no reliable D call. The CDR3 runs to 13 residues. V shed 6 bases and J shed 0 bases, with 6 bases lying between them. Germline V gene sequence: CDR1 MNHEY, CDR2 SVGAGI.

The sample holds one count of this clone. The chain couples TRBV12-3 or TRBV12-4 to TRBJ1-2, with D perhaps matching TRBD1 (5 bases). The CDR3 runs 13 residues. V lost 5 bases, J lost 4 bases, and 11 bases lay in between. CDR3: CASSHRDAYGYTF. Here the CDR3 DNA reads TGTGCCAGCAGTCATCGGGACGCCTATGGCTACACCTTC.

V gene TRBV19 combines with J gene TRBJ1-2; D unresolved. CDR1 is LNHDA and CDR2 is SQIVND in the germline V gene (reference sequence). The CDR3 loop spans 15 amino acids. V dropped 0 bases and J dropped 4 bases, with 12 bases sitting between them. CDR3 in DNA: TGTGCCAGTAGTATAGACCATCAGGTATCCTATGGCTACACCTTC. This sequence encodes CASSIDHQVSYGYTF.

This sequence joins TRBV6-5 and TRBJ1-3; no reliable D call. This CDR3 is 14 amino acids long. V was clipped by 6 bases and J by 0 bases, with 9 bases between them. Germline loops: CDR1 MNHEY, CDR2 SVGAGI. The chain's CDR3 is CASRADLSGNTIYF. In DNA form, the CDR3 reads TGTGCCAGCAGAGCAGACCTCTCTGGAAACACCATATATTTT.